This T cell receptor beta chain was observed in a study of T cell responses to AZD1222 COVID-19 vaccine (dated by TCRdb to the early 2020s). Broadly, across the study: A total of under 250 trial participants underwent TCR sequencing, of whom under 220 had received two doses of AZD1222 and approximately 26 had received two doses of the MenACWY control vaccine. Enrollment into the trials was organized by age into subgroups of 18-55, 56-69 and 70-plus years, and those subgroups contained roughly 150, 30 and 60 TCR-sequenced participants, respectively. The research as a whole found: The 56-69-year group was small, and its depth increase did not reach significance, likely because of low power. Participants were mostly white British, with more females than males. The authors suggested clonal diversity may have been underestimated. Nearly half of unique spike-specific TCRs reportedly recognized epitopes outside regions mutated in the B.1.351 and B.1.1.7 variants. A significant rise in spike-specific TCR breadth and depth was observed after two AZD1222 doses relative to day 0 and relative to MenACWY recipients. Conclusions about previously exposed vaccinees are limited, since just 5 or 6 AZD1222 recipients were seropositive for SARS-CoV-2 at baseline. No day 14 peak-response samples were available, so repertoires were characterized only after the peak T cell response. The vaccine-associated CD4 TCRs covered the entire spike protein, and the dominant responses fell in regions 160-218 and 743-854.

The CDR3 regions of human TCRbeta chains were analyzed by immunosequencing. For the original study's pipeline: Repertoire TCRs were matched against a reference library of SARS-CoV-2-specific TCRs generated with the MIRA antigen-specificity platform. Breadth meant the fraction of unique TCRs that were SARS-CoV-2-associated, whereas depth meant the fraction of total T cells that were SARS-CoV-2-associated. Using the MIRA data, each spike-specific TCR was mapped to the spike region that the TCR reacts to and placed in a CD4 or CD8 class. Log10-transformed breadth and depth values were compared by one-way ANOVA with Sidak's multiple comparisons tests. Drawn from immuneACCESS, this table holds only the in-frame rearrangements with V and J called that TCRdb kept. Clones are partly lost; checked studies trace under half to an unresolved V gene and leave the rest unexplained. The V and J calls and clone size were taken over from that table, and D and trimming were inferred from the DNA. Within this sample are about 120,000 clones, with around 94% of them counted one time only. The top ten hold around 1.6% of the sample.

Trimming takes 5 bases off V and 4 bases off J; junction bases not matched to a gene: 15. Inclusive of the bounding cysteine and phenylalanine, the CDR3 is 17 residues long. This entry keeps only the CDR3 DNA: 51 bases, framed from base 1. Sequences MNHNY (CDR1) and SVGAGI (CDR2) are obtained from the germline V gene (reference sequence). The time point label on this specimen signifies: about 28 days (+/-7) after the second vaccine dose. Because spike-specific TCR depth and breadth did not differ between the two schedules, AZD1222 recipients who got a second dose at roughly 4 weeks were pooled with those who got a second dose at roughly 12 weeks. Samples from vaccinated people were obtained from the UK trials COV001 and COV002, which included a single-blind randomized controlled phase 2/3 trial of AZD1222 (ChAdOx1 nCoV-19) in healthy adults. For TCRbeta chain sequencing, PBMC samples were collected from trial participants at day 0 and at day 28 after the second dose.

A remark on this clone: No cognate antigen has been identified for it. Base qualities are not provided; no much larger clone lies one nucleotide away.

The chain employs TRBV6-6 and TRBJ2-7, with 9 bases in between that match TRBD1. Here the sequenced sample was peripheral blood, taken 28 days after the second AZD1222 dose. The receptor was isolated from an adult who received the AZD1222 COVID-19 vaccine. The nucleotide sequence reads TGTGCCAGCAGTCCAATCCCGGGACAGGGTTCCCGGTACGAGCAGTACTTC. Its protein reads: CASSPIPGQGSRYEQYF.